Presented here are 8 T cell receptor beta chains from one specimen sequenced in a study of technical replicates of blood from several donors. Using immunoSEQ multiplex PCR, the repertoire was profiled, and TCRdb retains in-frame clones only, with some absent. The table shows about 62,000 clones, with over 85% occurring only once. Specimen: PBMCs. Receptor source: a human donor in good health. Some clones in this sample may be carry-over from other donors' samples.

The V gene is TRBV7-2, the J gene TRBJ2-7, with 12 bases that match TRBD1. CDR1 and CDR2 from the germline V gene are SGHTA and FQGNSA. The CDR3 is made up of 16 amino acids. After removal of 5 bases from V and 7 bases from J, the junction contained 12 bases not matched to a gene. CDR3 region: CASSKRRGQGAPEQYF. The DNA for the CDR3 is TGTGCCAGCAGCAAAAGGCGGGGACAGGGGGCTCCGGAGCAGTACTTC.

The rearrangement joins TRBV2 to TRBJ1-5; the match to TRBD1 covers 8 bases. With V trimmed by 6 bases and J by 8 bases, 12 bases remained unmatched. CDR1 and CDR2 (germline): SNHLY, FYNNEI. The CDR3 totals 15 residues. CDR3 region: CASSGGQADGEPQHF. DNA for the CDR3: TGTGCCAGCAGCGGGGGACAGGCTGACGGGGAGCCCCAGCATTTT.

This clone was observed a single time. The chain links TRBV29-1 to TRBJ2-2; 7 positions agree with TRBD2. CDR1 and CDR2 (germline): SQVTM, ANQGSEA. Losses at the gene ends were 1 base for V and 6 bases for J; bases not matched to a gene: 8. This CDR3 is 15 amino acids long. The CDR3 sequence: CSVEGREGPAGELFF. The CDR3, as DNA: TGCAGCGTTGAAGGGAGGGAGGGTCCGGCCGGGGAGCTGTTTTTT.

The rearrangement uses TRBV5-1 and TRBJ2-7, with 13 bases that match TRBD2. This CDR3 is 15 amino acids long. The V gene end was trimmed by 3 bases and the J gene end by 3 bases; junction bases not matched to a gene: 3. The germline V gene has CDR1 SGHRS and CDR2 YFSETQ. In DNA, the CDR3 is TGCGCCAGCAGCTGGACTAGCGGGGGTCTCTACGAGCAGTACTTC. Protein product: CASSWTSGGLYEQYF.

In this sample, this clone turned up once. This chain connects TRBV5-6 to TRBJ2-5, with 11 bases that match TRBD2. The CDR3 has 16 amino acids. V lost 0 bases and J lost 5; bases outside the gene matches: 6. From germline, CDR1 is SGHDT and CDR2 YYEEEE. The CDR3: CASSLGLAGGRETQYF. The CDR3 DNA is TGTGCCAGCAGCTTGGGGCTAGCGGGGGGCCGGGAGACCCAGTACTTC.

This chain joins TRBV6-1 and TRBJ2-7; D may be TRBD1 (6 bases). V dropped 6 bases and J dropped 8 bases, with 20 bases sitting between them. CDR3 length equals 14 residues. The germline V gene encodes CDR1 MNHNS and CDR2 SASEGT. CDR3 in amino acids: CASSRDIKEGQQYF. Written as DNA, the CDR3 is TGTGCCAGCAGCCGGGACATAAAGGAAGGGCAGCAGTACTTC.

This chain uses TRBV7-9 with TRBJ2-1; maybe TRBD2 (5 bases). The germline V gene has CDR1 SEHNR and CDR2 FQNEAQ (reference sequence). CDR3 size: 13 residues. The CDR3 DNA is TGTGCTACAACCGAGGGCGTAGGACGTGAGCAGTTCTTC. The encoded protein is CATTEGVGREQFF.

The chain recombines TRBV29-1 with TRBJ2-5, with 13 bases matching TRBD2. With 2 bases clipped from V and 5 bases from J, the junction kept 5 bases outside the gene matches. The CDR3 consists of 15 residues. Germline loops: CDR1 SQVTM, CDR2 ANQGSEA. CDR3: CSVEPGTSGIETQYF. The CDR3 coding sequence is TGCAGCGTTGAACCGGGGACTAGCGGGATTGAGACCCAGTACTTC.